The 26 T cell receptor beta chains presented below share a single source sample, sequenced in a study of human T cells and chemical hapten exposure. TCRdb reprocessed the RACE reads with MiXCR, giving one entry per CDR3 protein. The table has 300,000 to 450,000 distinct CDR3 sequences, less than 6.5% seen once. Specified time point: pre-sensitization, week 0. Treatment specified: therapeutic diphenylcyclopropenone sensitization with weekly scalp DPC. Here the sequenced sample was whole blood, taken in connection with sensitization to the hapten diphenylcyclopropenone (DPC). The receptor set was obtained from a woman between 50 and 59 years old with alopecia areata. Some clones in this sample may be carry-over from other donors' samples.

This clonotype appeared many times. The chain is built from TRBV2 and TRBJ1-5; D remains ambiguous. V was clipped by 6 bases and J by 3 bases, with 3 bases between them. The CDR3 length is 11 residues. The germline gives CDR1 SNHLY, CDR2 FYNNEI. The CDR3 loop reads CASRDNQPQHF. The CDR3 coding sequence is TGTGCCAGCAGGGACAATCAGCCCCAGCATTTT.

This clonotype appeared a few times. Here the CDR3 DNA reads TGTGCCAGCAGCCAAGACTCCGGGACTCGCTACGAGCAGTACTTC. Protein sequence: CASSQDSGTRYEQYF. This chain links TRBV7-9 with TRBJ2-7; a weak D match, TRBD2 (6 bases). Between the trimmed V and J ends, which lost 5 bases and 3 bases, there was a span of 17 bases. CDR3 length equals 15 residues. Germline CDR1 and CDR2: SEHNR and FQNEAQ (reference sequence).

The table lists this clonotype with a few counts. The chain combines TRBV10-3 with TRBJ2-7; D is unresolved. The V end was cut by 6 bases, the J end by 5 bases, with 8 bases between. CDR1 and CDR2 (germline): ENHRY, SYGVKD. This CDR3 comprises 11 residues. This chain's CDR3 is CAISPADEQYF. CDR3 sequence (DNA): TGTGCCATCAGCCCAGCCGACGAGCAGTACTTC.

In this sample, this clonotype turned up many times. This chain links TRBV18 with TRBJ2-3; the D is unclear. The CDR3 spans 13 residues. CDR1 and CDR2 from the germline V gene are KGHSH and LQKENI. Trimming pared 3 bases from V and 5 bases from J, leaving 9 bases between. CDR3 nucleotide sequence: TGTGCCAGCTCACCGAGGTCGGGAGATACGCAGTATTTT. Protein product: CASSPRSGDTQYF.

The chain combines TRBV28 with TRBJ2-7; D could derive from TRBD1 or TRBD2 (7 bases each). Germline assignment: CDR1 MDHEN and CDR2 SYDVKM. Trimming took off 6 bases at V and 3 bases at J, with 27 bases between the two ends. The CDR3 is 18 amino acids. The CDR3 DNA is TGTGCCAGCAGCTCCCTGGCGGGAGAGGGGGCTAGTGGCTACGAGCAGTACTTC. Protein sequence: CASSSLAGEGASGYEQYF.

This clonotype appeared many times. The rearrangement uses TRBV5-1 and TRBJ2-6; D remains unclear. The CDR3 has 16 residues. Trimming stripped 0 bases from V and 1 base from J, with 8 bases between. The germline CDR1 and CDR2 sequences are SGHRS and YFSETQ. DNA for the CDR3: TGCGCCAGCAGCTTGGAGGGTTTGTCTGGGGCCAACGTCCTGACTTTC. As protein: CASSLEGLSGANVLTF. Combining the CDR3 with reference TRBV5-1 and TRBJ2-6 gives the whole variable domain KAGVTQTPRYLIKTRGQQVTLSCSPISGHRSVSWYQQTPGQGLQFLFEYFSETQRNKGNFPGRFSGRQFSNSRSEMNVSTLELGDSALYLCASSLEGLSGANVLTFGAGSRLTVL.

This clonotype was seen many times. V and J are TRBV11-2 and TRBJ1-1; no reliable D call. CDR3 size: 15 residues. Trimming cost V 5 bases and J 1 base, with 14 bases left between them. Germline V gene data show CDR1 as SGHAT and CDR2 as FQNNGV. The CDR3 sequence: CASSQKELGNTEAFF. Here the CDR3 DNA reads TGTGCCAGCAGCCAAAAGGAGCTGGGGAACACTGAAGCTTTCTTT.

This clonotype occurred a few times. The chain employs TRBV7-9 and TRBJ1-1; weak D call: TRBD1 (5 bases). Between the trimmed V and J ends, which lost 0 bases and 1 base, there was a span of 12 bases. CDR1 SEHNR and CDR2 FQNEAQ come from the germline V gene (reference sequence). The CDR3 length is 16 residues. The CDR3 is CASSLAGGGPNTEAFF. CDR3 DNA sequence: TGTGCCAGCAGCTTAGCTGGTGGGGGACCGAACACTGAAGCTTTCTTT. Full variable domain (outside the CDR3, taken from reference TRBV7-9 and TRBJ1-1): DTGVSQNPRHKITKRGQNVTFRCDPISEHNRLYWYRQTLGQGPEFLTYFQNEAQLEKSRLLSDRFSAERPKGSFSTLEIQRTEQGDSAMYLCASSLAGGGPNTEAFFGQGTRLTVV.

The genes are TRBV6-5 and TRBJ1-1, with D perhaps TRBD1 (6 bases). CDR3 size: 13 residues. V lost 2 bases and J lost 5, with 9 bases in between. Germline CDR1 MNHEY, CDR2 SVGAGI. The CDR3 protein is CASSYGGQTEAFF. DNA of the CDR3: TGTGCCAGCAGTTACGGGGGGCAGACTGAAGCTTTCTTT.

The sample holds a few counts of this clonotype. This chain joins TRBV4-3 and TRBJ1-6; D gene ambiguous. V lost 4 bases to trimming and J lost 5 bases, with 12 bases between them. CDR1 is LGHNA and CDR2 is YSLEER in the germline V gene. The length of the CDR3 is 15 residues. DNA for the CDR3: TGCGCCAGCAGCCTAACCCAGGTTGATAATTCACCCCTCCACTTT. Protein product: CASSLTQVDNSPLHF.

This clonotype was seen many times. The chain is built from TRBV6-5 and TRBJ2-3; D remains ambiguous. This CDR3 region has 14 residues. V dropped 2 bases and J dropped 5 bases, with 11 bases sitting between them. Germline V CDR1 and CDR2: MNHEY, SVGAGI. CDR3 in DNA: TGTGCCAGCAGTTACACCGGAACCTTAGATACGCAGTATTTT. This translates into CASSYTGTLDTQYF.

The table lists this clonotype with many counts. The chain joins TRBV9 to TRBJ2-5; TRBD2 matches 15 bases. Per the germline V gene, CDR1 is SGDLS and CDR2 is YYNGEE. The V and J ends lost 3 bases and 4 bases, in that order; junction bases with no gene match: 7. The CDR3 covers 17 residues. This CDR3 reads CASSAKPGLAGGETQYF. The DNA for the CDR3 is TGTGCCAGCAGCGCCAAGCCGGGACTAGCGGGAGGAGAGACCCAGTACTTC.

This clonotype occurred many times. V usage is TRBV12-3 or TRBV12-4 and J usage is TRBJ2-7; D tentatively reads TRBD1 or TRBD2 (5 bases each). This CDR3 region has 15 residues. V was cut by 6 bases and J by 6 bases, with 21 bases left in between. This CDR3 reads CASSSIGAGLSEQYF. CDR3 nucleotides: TGTGCCAGCAGCTCGATAGGGGCGGGCCTTTCCGAGCAGTACTTC.

The chain links TRBV7-9 to TRBJ1-4; D not certain. CDR3 length: 16 amino acids. CDR1 and CDR2 (germline): SEHNR, FQNEAQ (reference sequence). V was pared by 6 bases and J by 5 bases, with 19 bases between. CDR3 nucleotide sequence: TGTGCCAGCAGGGACGGCCTTCAAGGAGGGAATGAAAAACTGTTTTTT. The encoded protein is CASRDGLQGGNEKLFF.

Regarding this clonotype: A read error may explain this, as a much larger clone is one base away. This is likely a read error, given that the CDR3 carries no conserved phenylalanine or tryptophan at its end. The chain employs TRBV3-1 and TRBJ1-2; D perhaps matches TRBD1 (5 bases). Trimming removed 0 bases from V and 6 bases from J, with 14 bases in between. The germline CDR1 and CDR2 sequences are LGHDT and YNNKEL (reference sequence). This CDR3 is built from 15 residues. In DNA, the CDR3 is TGTGCCAGCAGCCAAGATCTTAGGGGATCCAATGGCTACACCATC. It yields the protein CASSQDLRGSNGYTI.

This clonotype was counted ten times or more. The V call is TRBV5-1, the J call TRBJ2-6, with TRBD1 matching 7 bases. The CDR3 consists of 18 residues. Germline values: CDR1 SGHRS, CDR2 YFSETQ. J gave up 1 base and V 4 bases, and 11 bases lay outside the gene matches. This chain's CDR3 is CASSPHKVQGSGANVLTF. CDR3 in DNA: TGCGCCAGCAGCCCCCATAAGGTACAGGGGTCTGGGGCCAACGTCCTGACTTTC.

This clonotype has a count of ten or more. The chain is built from TRBV4-1 and TRBJ2-1; 7 nucleotides match TRBD2. Germline-derived CDR1 and CDR2 are MGHRA and YSYEKL. The CDR3 length is 19 residues. Unmatched junction bases numbered 17, after V lost 4 bases and J lost 2 bases. The CDR3 loop is CASSLLAPPLAAAYNEQFF. The CDR3 nucleotides read TGCGCCAGCAGCCTCCTCGCCCCCCCGCTAGCGGCCGCCTACAATGAGCAGTTCTTC.

J is TRBJ2-1 and V is TRBV12-3 or TRBV12-4; D gene uncertain. This CDR3 is built from 15 residues. Trimming took off 2 bases at V and 8 bases at J, with 16 bases between the two ends. CDR3 sequence reads: CASSLTPRPDDEQFF. The DNA for the CDR3 is TGTGCCAGCAGTTTAACCCCCAGGCCGGACGATGAGCAGTTCTTC.

The chain combines TRBV20-1 with TRBJ2-2, with D unresolved. This CDR3 contains 14 residues. V was clipped by 0 bases and J by 0 bases, with 5 bases between them. Germline-derived CDR1 and CDR2 are DFQATT and SNEGSKA (reference sequence). CDR3 amino acids: CSARDKPNTGELFF. In DNA, the CDR3 is TGCAGTGCTAGAGACAAGCCGAACACCGGGGAGCTGTTTTTT.

This clonotype has at least ten counts. The V call is TRBV10-3, the J call TRBJ2-4; unclear D gene. The V gene lost 2 bases and the J gene lost 0 bases, with 8 bases spanning the gap. Germline assignment: CDR1 ENHRY and CDR2 SYGVKD. This CDR3 contains 15 residues. The CDR3 is CAISEGRTAKNIQYF. CDR3 bases: TGTGCCATCAGTGAGGGCAGGACAGCCAAAAACATTCAGTACTTC.

The chain uses TRBV29-1 and TRBJ2-3; a possible D gene is TRBD2 (6 bases). Germline CDR1 and CDR2: SQVTM and ANQGSEA. V was pared by 5 bases and J by 3 bases, with 15 bases between. The CDR3 loop spans 14 amino acids. CDR3 loop: CSVPPVGGTDTQYF. The CDR3 DNA sequence: TGCAGCGTTCCCCCTGTCGGGGGTACAGATACGCAGTATTTT.

This clonotype was counted ten times or more. This chain joins TRBV9 and TRBJ2-3, with D uncertain. The length of the CDR3 is 13 residues. V dropped 5 bases and J dropped 6 bases, with 13 bases sitting between them. The germline V gene has CDR1 SGDLS and CDR2 YYNGEE. CDR3 residues: CASRTAPRDTQYF. Written as DNA, the CDR3 is TGTGCCAGCAGGACCGCTCCTCGGGATACGCAGTATTTT.

This clonotype was seen ten or more times. J is TRBJ1-1 and V is TRBV28, with D possibly being TRBD1 (6 bases). Looked up from germline, CDR1 is MDHEN and CDR2 is SYDVKM. The CDR3 is 14 amino acids. V dropped 8 bases and J dropped 4 bases, with 17 bases sitting between them. CDR3 loop: CASSALRGGTEAFF. In DNA, the CDR3 is TGTGCCAGCTCTGCCCTGAGGGGGGGCACTGAAGCTTTCTTT.

There are many counts of this clonotype. The rearrangement uses TRBV28 and TRBJ2-1; TRBD1 matches at 7 bases. Trimming removed 3 bases from V and 4 bases from J; junction bases left unmatched: 9. Germline CDR1 is MDHEN and CDR2 is SYDVKM. The CDR3 covers 16 residues. CDR3 loop: CASSFDPGQIYNEQFF. CDR3 coding DNA: TGTGCCAGCAGTTTCGATCCGGGACAGATTTACAATGAGCAGTTCTTC.

The chain recombines TRBV6-2 or TRBV6-3 with TRBJ2-1; D remains unclear. CDR1 is MNHEY, CDR2 SVGEGT, per germline. CDR3 length: 13 residues. V was trimmed by 5 bases and J by 5 bases, leaving 10 bases between them. This chain's CDR3 is CASSRVLNNEQFF. In DNA, the CDR3 is TGTGCCAGCAGTAGAGTACTTAACAATGAGCAGTTCTTC.

This clonotype has a handful of counts. The chain is built from TRBV6-5 and TRBJ1-6; the D is unclear. This CDR3 is built from 18 residues. Trimming removed 0 bases from V and 0 bases from J, with 12 bases in between. Germline V CDR1 and CDR2: MNHEY, SVGAGI. CDR3 sequence reads: CASSYSRASSSYNSPLHF. The DNA of the CDR3 is TGTGCCAGCAGTTACTCGAGGGCCTCGAGCTCCTATAATTCACCCCTCCACTTT.